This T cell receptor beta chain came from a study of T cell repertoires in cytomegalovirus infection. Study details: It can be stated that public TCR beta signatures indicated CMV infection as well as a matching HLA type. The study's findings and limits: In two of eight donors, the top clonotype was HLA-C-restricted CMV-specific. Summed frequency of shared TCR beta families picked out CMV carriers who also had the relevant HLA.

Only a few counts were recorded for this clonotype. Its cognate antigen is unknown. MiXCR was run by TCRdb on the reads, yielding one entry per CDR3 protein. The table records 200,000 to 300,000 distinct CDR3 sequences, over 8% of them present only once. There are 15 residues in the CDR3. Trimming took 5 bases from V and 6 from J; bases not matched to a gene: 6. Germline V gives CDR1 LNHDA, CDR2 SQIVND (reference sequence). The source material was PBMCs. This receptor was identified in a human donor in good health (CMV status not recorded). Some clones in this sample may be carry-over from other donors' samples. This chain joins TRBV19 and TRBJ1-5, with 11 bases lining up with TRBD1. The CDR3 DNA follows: TGTGCCAGTAGTTTCGGACAGGGGGCGGGTCAGCCCCAGCATTTT. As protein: CASSFGQGAGQPQHF.